The T cell receptor (beta chain) described here comes from a study of control samples from healthy donors and cancer patients. V lost 3 bases to trimming and J lost 1 base; unmatched junction nucleotides: 10. Germline CDR1 is SGDLS and CDR2 is YYNGEE. This CDR3 contains 16 residues. The protocol was immunoSEQ multiplex PCR, while the TCRdb copy is restricted to in-frame clones and leaves out a portion. The sample consists of 100,000 to 150,000 clones, about nine tenths of them appearing once. The chain uses TRBV9 and TRBJ2-7; the match to TRBD1 covers 7 bases. The origin of this receptor is a man aged 35 to 55 in good health. The sample comprised blood. The CDR3, as DNA: TGTGCCAGCAGCGCTTCCACAGGGGCTCTTTCCTACGAGCAGTACTTC. This encodes CASSASTGALSYEQYF.